Each of the 10 T cell receptor beta chains below was sequenced from the same sample in a study of response to subunit inactivated influenza vaccine. Each CDR3 protein gets one entry after TCRdb re-called the RT-PCR reads with MiXCR. The sample consists of over 150,000 distinct CDR3 sequences, roughly 8.7% of them appearing once. The specimen comprised non-naive T cells sorted from PBMCs, sampled on the day of vaccination. These receptors originate from a man over 45 who received an inactivated influenza vaccine.

Points on this clonotype: One junction end does not reproduce the germline sequence, and a read error may be involved. The chain has TRBV19 and TRBJ1-4; D ambiguous. The CDR3 contains 13 residues. Looked up from germline, CDR1 is LNHDA and CDR2 is SQIVND (reference sequence). The CDR3 is CASHRAGNEKLYF. The CDR3 DNA sequence: TGTGCCAGTCACCGGGCTGGTAATGAAAAACTGTATTTT.

The rearrangement joins TRBV2 to TRBJ2-5; 7 bases fit TRBD2. V was clipped by 6 bases and J by 5 bases; unmatched bases: 15. This CDR3 comprises 16 residues. Germline V gene sequence: CDR1 SNHLY, CDR2 FYNNEI. The CDR3 here is CASRALLASTGETQYF. The CDR3 DNA is TGTGCCAGCAGGGCTCTACTAGCGTCTACGGGGGAGACCCAGTACTTC.

This chain joins TRBV28 and TRBJ2-7; 7 bases fit TRBD1. Germline lookup yields CDR1 MDHEN and CDR2 SYDVKM. This CDR3 contains 13 residues. V was pared by 5 bases and J by 6 bases, with 7 bases of the junction left unmatched. CDR3 coding DNA: TGTGCCAGCAGTCGCTTGACAGGGTCCGAGCAGTACTTC. This codes for CASSRLTGSEQYF.

This clonotype was detected many times. The V gene is TRBV4-2, the J gene TRBJ1-3; TRBD1 might be the D (5 bases). The germline CDR1 and CDR2 sequences are LGHNA and YNFKEQ. The V end was cut by 0 bases, the J end by 0 bases, with 12 bases between. There are 17 residues in the CDR3. CDR3 loop: CASSQESSGGSGNTIYF. The CDR3 region has the DNA TGTGCCAGCAGCCAAGAATCGAGTGGGGGCTCTGGAAACACCATATATTTT.

The chain links TRBV18 to TRBJ2-7; 7 bases are shared with TRBD1. Germline CDR1 is KGHSH and CDR2 is LQKENI. After removal of 5 bases from V and 2 bases from J, the junction contained 6 bases not matched to a gene. The CDR3 length is 14 residues. The CDR3 coding sequence is TGTGCCAGCTCAACAGGGGTGGTCGCCTACGAGCAGTACTTC. Encoded protein: CASSTGVVAYEQYF.

The rearrangement uses TRBV14 and TRBJ1-6; 7 bases match TRBD1. The V and J ends lost 4 bases and 7 bases, in that order; junction bases with no gene match: 4. Germline V gene sequence: CDR1 SGHDN, CDR2 FVKESK. The CDR3 length is 14 residues. The DNA of the CDR3 is TGTGCCAGCAGCCTCGGGACAGCCAATTCACCCCTCCACTTT. This encodes CASSLGTANSPLHF. The complete variable domain, with remaining parts taken from reference TRBV14 and TRBJ1-6, reads EAGVTQFPSHSVIEKGQTVTLRCDPISGHDNLYWYRRVMGKEIKFLLHFVKESKQDESGMPNNRFLAERTGGTYSTLKVQPAELEDSGVYFCASSLGTANSPLHFGNGTRLTVT.

This clonotype was counted a few times. The V call is TRBV7-8, the J call TRBJ2-2; TRBD1 matches at 9 bases. V shed 4 bases and J 2 bases; nucleotides not matched to a gene: 8. The CDR3 is made up of 17 amino acids. Germline V gene lookup returns CDR1 SGHVS and CDR2 FQNEAQ. The CDR3 nucleotides read TGTGCCAGCAGCTGGGGCCCGGGACAGGGAAACACCGGGGAGCTGTTTTTT. It encodes CASSWGPGQGNTGELFF.

This clonotype was picked up many times. The V and J genes are TRBV2 and TRBJ2-1; 8 bases are shared with TRBD2. The CDR3 is 16 amino acids. The V gene's germline CDR1 is SNHLY and CDR2 FYNNEI. The V segment lost 4 bases and the J segment 5 bases; nucleotides outside the gene matches: 10. The DNA for the CDR3 is TGTGCCAGCAGTGGAGATCGAGCGGGAGCACACAATGAGCAGTTCTTC. Amino acids: CASSGDRAGAHNEQFF.

The sample holds a few counts of this clonotype. The chain uses TRBV19 and TRBJ2-3; D might be TRBD1 (6 bases). The germline CDR1 and CDR2 sequences are LNHDA and SQIVND (reference sequence). Trimming cost V 6 bases and J 0 bases, with 13 bases left between them. This CDR3 has 15 residues. CDR3: CASREDRKSTDTQYF. For the CDR3, the DNA is TGTGCCAGTAGGGAAGACAGGAAAAGCACAGATACGCAGTATTTT.

This chain joins TRBV6-1 and TRBJ2-5, with 7 positions matching TRBD1. Germline assignment: CDR1 MNHNS and CDR2 SASEGT. The CDR3 totals 13 residues. V shed 6 bases, J shed 2 bases, and the junction held 3 bases outside the gene matches. As DNA, the CDR3 is TGTGCCAGCAGAACAGGGGTTCAAGAGACCCAGTACTTC. Its protein product is CASRTGVQETQYF.